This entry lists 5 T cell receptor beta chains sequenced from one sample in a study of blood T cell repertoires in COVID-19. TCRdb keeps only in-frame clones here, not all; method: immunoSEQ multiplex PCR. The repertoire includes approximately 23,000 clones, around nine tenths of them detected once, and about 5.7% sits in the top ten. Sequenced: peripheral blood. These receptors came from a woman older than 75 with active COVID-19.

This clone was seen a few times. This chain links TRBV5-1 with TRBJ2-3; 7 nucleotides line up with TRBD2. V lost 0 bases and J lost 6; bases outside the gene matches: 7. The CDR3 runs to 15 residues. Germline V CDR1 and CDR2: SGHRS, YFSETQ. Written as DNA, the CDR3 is TGCGCCAGCAGCTTGGGGCTAGCGGAAGGGGATACGCAGTATTTT. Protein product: CASSLGLAEGDTQYF.

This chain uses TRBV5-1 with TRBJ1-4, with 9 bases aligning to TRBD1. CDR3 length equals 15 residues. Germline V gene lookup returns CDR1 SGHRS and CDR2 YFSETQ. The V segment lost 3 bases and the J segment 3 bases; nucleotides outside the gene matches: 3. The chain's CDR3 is CASSSGQGPNEKLFF. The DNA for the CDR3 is TGCGCCAGCAGCTCCGGACAGGGGCCTAATGAAAAACTGTTTTTT.

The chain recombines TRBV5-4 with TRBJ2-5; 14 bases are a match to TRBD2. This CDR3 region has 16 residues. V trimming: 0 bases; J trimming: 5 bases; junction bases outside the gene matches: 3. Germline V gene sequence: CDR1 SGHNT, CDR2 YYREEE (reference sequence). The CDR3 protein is CASSLGGLAGGETQYF. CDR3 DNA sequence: TGTGCCAGCAGCTTGGGAGGACTAGCGGGGGGTGAGACCCAGTACTTC.

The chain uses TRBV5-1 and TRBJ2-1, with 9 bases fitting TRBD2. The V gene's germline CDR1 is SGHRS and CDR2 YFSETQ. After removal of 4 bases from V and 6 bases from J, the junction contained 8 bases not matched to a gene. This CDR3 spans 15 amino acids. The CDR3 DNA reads TGCGCCAGCAGCACCCTAGCGGGGCCAACCAATGAGCAGTTCTTC. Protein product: CASSTLAGPTNEQFF.

For the CDR3, the DNA is TGTGCCAGCAGTGAAGCACAACCGGACAGGGTATCCTATGGCTACACCTTC. As protein: CASSEAQPDRVSYGYTF. The rearrangement links TRBV6-1 to TRBJ1-2, with 8 nucleotides matching TRBD1. The junction had 10 bases not matched to a gene; V was cut back by 0 bases and J by 4 bases. The germline gives CDR1 MNHNS, CDR2 SASEGT. CDR3 length equals 17 residues.